The clone carrying this T cell receptor beta chain showed up many times. What it binds is unknown. The CDR3 runs to 13 residues. Trimming stripped 7 bases from V and 4 bases from J, with 16 bases between. In germline, CDR1 is DFQATT, CDR2 SNEGSKA (reference sequence). These data belong to a study of CD8 T cells in ankylosing spondylitis. The study's findings and limits: Earlier work had already found some motif variants in reactive arthritis synovial fluid and blood. A motif in TCR beta, a set of about 8 highly homologous variants, appeared characteristic of ankylosing spondylitis blood.

It was by quantitative 5'-RACE with molecular barcodes that TCR beta libraries were made. MiXCR was run by TCRdb on the 5' RACE reads, yielding one entry per CDR3 protein. This repertoire shows around 490,000 distinct CDR3 sequences, about 5.2% found once; its top ten account for roughly 3.5%. This TCR was recovered from a male donor with ankylosing spondylitis. Sequenced material: blood, either unsorted or a sorted T cell fraction (not recorded which). The genes are TRBV20-1 and TRBJ1-2; D ambiguous. The CDR3 DNA is TGCAGTGGCTTGCCACCGGAATTCTATGGCTACACCTTC. It codes for CSGLPPEFYGYTF.